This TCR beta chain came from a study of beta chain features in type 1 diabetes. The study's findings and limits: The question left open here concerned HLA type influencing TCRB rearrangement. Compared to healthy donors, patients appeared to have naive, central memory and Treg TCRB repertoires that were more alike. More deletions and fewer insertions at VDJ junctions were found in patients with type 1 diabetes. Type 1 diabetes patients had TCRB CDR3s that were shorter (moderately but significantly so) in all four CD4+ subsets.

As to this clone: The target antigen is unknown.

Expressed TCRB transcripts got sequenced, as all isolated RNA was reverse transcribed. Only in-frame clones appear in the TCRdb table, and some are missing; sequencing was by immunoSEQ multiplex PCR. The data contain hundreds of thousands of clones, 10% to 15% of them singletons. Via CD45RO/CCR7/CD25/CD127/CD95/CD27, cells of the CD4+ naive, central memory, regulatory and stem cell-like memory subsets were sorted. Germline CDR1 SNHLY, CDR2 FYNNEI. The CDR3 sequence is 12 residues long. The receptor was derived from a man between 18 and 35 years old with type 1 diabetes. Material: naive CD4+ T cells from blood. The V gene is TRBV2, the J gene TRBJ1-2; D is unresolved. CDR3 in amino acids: CACREENYGYTF. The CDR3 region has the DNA TGTGCATGCCGGGAGGAGAACTATGGCTACACCTTC.